This T cell receptor (beta chain) was profiled in a study of T cell responses to AZD1222 COVID-19 vaccine. Study-level background: Pooling was applied to second doses at about 4 or about 12 weeks. General study findings and limits: Donors, mostly white British, included more females; clonal diversity was possibly underestimated. Only a handful of people who got AZD1222 tested seropositive at baseline.

Trimming at V came to 7 bases and at J to 1 base, leaving 6 bases not matched to a gene. The CDR3 has 14 amino acids. The germline V gene has CDR1 SEHNR and CDR2 FQNEAQ (reference sequence). The repertoire was sequenced with immunoSEQ multiplex PCR; TCRdb's copy has only in-frame clones and lacks some. The sample has about 150,000 clones, roughly nine tenths seen once; the top ten hold around 1.4%. This clone was observed once. The antigen is undetermined. This receptor was obtained from an adult in good health. The sequences come from peripheral blood, collected on day 0 of AZD1222 vaccination. The rearrangement joins TRBV7-9 to TRBJ1-1; 7 nucleotides match TRBD1. The CDR3 DNA reads as TGTGCCAGCACCCTAAGGGACAGGAACACTGAAGCTTTCTTT. This translates into CASTLRDRNTEAFF.